This T cell receptor (beta chain) was profiled in a study of CD8 T cells in Susac syndrome. With random hexamers, roughly 0.5 to 1 ug RNA was reverse transcribed. One entry per CDR3 protein, called by TCRdb with MiXCR from the immunoSEQ multiplex PCR reads. The sample includes about 210,000 distinct CDR3 sequences, approximately 94% of them seen just once. Findings of the study overall: Clonal expansion was not seen in any Susac syndrome CD4+ T cell repertoire.

Points on this clonotype: Antigen specificity is unknown.

Sequencing targeted TCR beta in T cells from blood (CD8+ and CD4+). Between the trimmed V and J ends, which lost 0 bases and 2 bases, there was a span of 16 bases. This CDR3 spans 17 amino acids. Germline lookup yields CDR1 DFQATT and CDR2 SNEGSKA (reference sequence). Input material: CD4+ T cells from PBMCs. This TCR was sampled from a human donor with Susac syndrome. The chain uses TRBV20-1 and TRBJ1-4; D gene uncertain. The CDR3 DNA sequence: TGCAGTGCTAGAGATCGGAAGGGAATAGCGACTAATGAAAAACTGTTTTTT. Its protein product is CSARDRKGIATNEKLFF.